This T cell receptor beta chain was profiled in a study of T-cell reconstitution after alpha-beta-depleted transplantation in children. Library preparation (for TCRbeta) was performed with unique molecular identifiers. TCRdb passed the PCR reads through MiXCR, listing each CDR3 protein once. Counted here are 500,000 or so distinct CDR3 sequences, about 33% occurring once; the ten biggest clones make up 2% to 3%. In germline, CDR1 is SGHNT, CDR2 YENEEA. This CDR3 region has 15 residues. V lost 4 bases and J lost 4, with 13 bases in between. The specimen comprised PBMCs from the stem cell graft donor, sampled from the stem cell graft. The rearrangement joins TRBV11-3 to TRBJ1-4; no clear D. The TCR was taken from a human donor who donated a stem cell graft to a child with aplastic anemia. The chain's CDR3 is CASSSRQTYNEKLFF. CDR3 DNA: TGTGCCAGCAGCTCCCGCCAGACCTATAATGAAAAACTGTTTTTT.